The 29 T cell receptor beta chains presented below share a single source sample, sequenced in a study of shared clonotypes between healthy human individuals. Only in-frame clones appear in the TCRdb table, and some are missing; sequencing was by immunoSEQ multiplex PCR. In the table there are about 1,500,000 clones, around 95% of which are singletons. Sample: naive CD4+ T cells sorted from blood. Specified subset: CD45RA+ positively selected. Receptor source: a man aged 30-40 years in good health.

This clone was observed a handful of times. The genes are TRBV4-1 and TRBJ1-2; no firm D call. The CDR3 length is 11 residues. Germline loops: CDR1 MGHRA, CDR2 YSYEKL. With 1 base removed from V and 9 bases from J, the gap between germline ends came to 6 bases. The CDR3 loop reads CASSQVPRYTF. CDR3 in DNA: TGCGCCAGCAGCCAAGTACCGCGCTACACCTTC.

The chain couples TRBV27 to TRBJ2-7; 12 bases line up with TRBD2. CDR3 length: 16 amino acids. The germline V gene encodes CDR1 MNHEY and CDR2 SMNVEV (reference sequence). The V and J ends lost 6 bases and 6 bases, in that order; junction bases with no gene match: 12. CDR3 residues: CASSLLTSGRPLEQYF. CDR3 DNA sequence: TGTGCCAGCAGCCTACTGACTAGCGGGAGACCCCTCGAGCAGTACTTC.

The chain links TRBV5-1 to TRBJ2-3; D is uncertain. Germline CDR1 is SGHRS and CDR2 is YFSETQ. CDR3 size: 14 residues. V lost 4 bases, J lost 1 base, and 10 bases lay in between. The CDR3 nucleotides read TGCGCCAGCAGCACTGACCCAGGCACAGATACGCAGTATTTT. It yields the protein CASSTDPGTDTQYF.

V is TRBV6-5 and J is TRBJ2-2; D is unresolved. CDR3 length: 15 amino acids. Trimming took off 6 bases at V and 0 bases at J, with 11 bases between the two ends. The germline V gene has CDR1 MNHEY and CDR2 SVGAGI. The CDR3 sequence is CASRTLGPNTGELFF. CDR3 bases: TGTGCCAGCAGAACTCTTGGGCCGAACACCGGGGAGCTGTTTTTT.

This chain joins TRBV21-1 and TRBJ1-5. TRBV21-1 is recorded as a pseudogene. This CDR3 is built from 17 residues. The DNA of the CDR3 is TGTGCCAGCCGTACTCCGACAGCGGGAGGGGAGGGTCAGCCCCAGCATTTT. This sequence encodes CASRTPTAGGEGQPQHF.

The J gene is TRBJ1-1, the V gene TRBV10-3; no clear D gene. CDR1 is ENHRY and CDR2 is SYGVKD in the germline V gene. With 2 bases removed from V and 9 bases from J, the gap between germline ends came to 10 bases. The CDR3 is 12 residues long. The CDR3 is CAISETADKAFF. The CDR3 coding sequence is TGTGCCATCAGTGAGACTGCCGATAAAGCTTTCTTT.

V and J are TRBV7-8 and TRBJ1-4; D might be TRBD1 (5 bases). V lost 3 bases, J lost 0 bases, and 11 bases lay in between. The CDR3 covers 16 residues. Per germline, CDR1 SGHVS and CDR2 FQNEAQ. The chain's CDR3 is CASSFGGVATNEKLFF. Here the CDR3 DNA reads TGTGCCAGCAGCTTTGGGGGGGTAGCAACTAATGAAAAACTGTTTTTT.

The rearrangement joins TRBV27 to TRBJ2-2; 7 bases are shared with TRBD1. V was clipped by 4 bases and J by 13 bases; unmatched bases: 9. This CDR3 has 13 amino acids. The germline gives CDR1 MNHEY, CDR2 SMNVEV (reference sequence). The CDR3 bases are TGTGCCAGCAGTTCATACAGGGGTGGTAGGCTGTTTTTT. Translation: CASSSYRGGRLFF.

The chain uses TRBV29-1 and TRBJ1-1; D ambiguous. Germline V gives CDR1 SQVTM, CDR2 ANQGSEA. The CDR3 totals 11 residues. V lost 4 bases to trimming and J lost 4 bases, with 7 bases between them. CDR3 DNA: TGCAGCGTTGCCATCAGCACTGAAGCTTTCTTT. Its translation is CSVAISTEAFF.

The chain uses TRBV7-9 and TRBJ2-7, with 12 bases fitting TRBD1. Germline V gene data show CDR1 as SEHNR and CDR2 as FQNEAQ (reference sequence). J lost 5 bases, V lost 5 bases, and 7 bases had no gene match. The CDR3 runs 15 residues. The CDR3 here is CASSARDRGLDEQYF. The CDR3 region has the DNA TGTGCCAGCAGCGCCCGGGACAGGGGGCTCGACGAGCAGTACTTC.

The chain couples TRBV2 to TRBJ2-5, with 7 bases lining up with TRBD1. Germline V gene lookup returns CDR1 SNHLY and CDR2 FYNNEI. The CDR3 covers 16 residues. The V gene end was trimmed by 1 base and the J gene end by 0 bases; junction bases not matched to a gene: 5. As DNA, the CDR3 is TGTGCCAGCAGTGAAGTAAGGGGACAGCACCAAGAGACCCAGTACTTC. Translating it yields CASSEVRGQHQETQYF.

The chain employs TRBV19 and TRBJ2-3, with D maybe TRBD1 (5 bases). V gave up 3 bases and J gave up 4 bases, with 17 bases separating them. Germline-derived CDR1 and CDR2 are LNHDA and SQIVND (reference sequence). This CDR3 is 16 amino acids long. In nucleotides, the CDR3 is TGTGCCAGTAGTATTCCCCCAGGGCGTGGGCCAGATACGCAGTATTTT. It yields the protein CASSIPPGRGPDTQYF.

The chain uses TRBV19 and TRBJ2-2; no clear D. This CDR3 contains 15 residues. Trimming took 4 bases from V and 2 from J, leaving 11 bases between them. Germline CDR1 LNHDA, CDR2 SQIVND (reference sequence). The CDR3 DNA is TGTGCCAGTAGTAAAGGGCAGTTTAACACCGGGGAGCTGTTTTTT. Translating gives CASSKGQFNTGELFF.

CDR3 nucleotides: TGTGCCAGTAGTCGGGGAACCGACCGGTGGGCTTTCTTT. Its protein is CASSRGTDRWAFF. This chain uses TRBV19 with TRBJ1-1; D call uncertain. Germline CDR1 LNHDA, CDR2 SQIVND (reference sequence). This CDR3 is built from 13 residues. V gave up 5 bases and J gave up 11 bases, with 18 bases separating them.

This clone was counted a single time. At the DNA level, this CDR3 is encoded by other sequences in the same sample as well. The chain joins TRBV7-2 to TRBJ1-4, with D uncertain. This CDR3 is built from 15 residues. Germline V gives CDR1 SGHTA, CDR2 FQGNSA. Trimming pared 1 base from V and 2 bases from J, leaving 8 bases between. CDR3 region: CASSLERSTNEKLFF. As DNA, the CDR3 is TGTGCCAGCAGCTTAGAGAGGAGCACTAATGAAAAACTGTTTTTT. Looking up the rest from reference TRBV7-2 and TRBJ1-4 gives the full variable domain: GAGVSQSPSNKVTEKGKDVELRCDPISGHTALYWYRQSLGQGLEFLIYFQGNSAPDKSGLPSDRFSAERTGGSVSTLTIQRTQQEDSAVYLCASSLERSTNEKLFFGSGTQLSVL.

The chain links TRBV27 to TRBJ1-2, with D perhaps TRBD1 (5 bases). Trimming shortened V by 6 bases and J by 4 bases, and 12 bases separated the two germline ends. Germline assignment: CDR1 MNHEY and CDR2 SMNVEV (reference sequence). CDR3 length: 13 amino acids. DNA of the CDR3: TGTGCCAGCAGGGGTGGGGCAGGCTATGGCTACACCTTC. It codes for CASRGGAGYGYTF.

This chain links TRBV10-1 with TRBJ1-4; D remains ambiguous. Germline-derived CDR1 and CDR2 are WNHNN and SYGVQD (reference sequence). The V gene lost 4 bases and the J gene lost 3 bases, with 3 bases spanning the gap. The CDR3 extends over 12 amino acids. The CDR3 protein is CASSVPNEKLFF. In nucleotides, the CDR3 is TGCGCCAGCAGTGTCCCTAATGAAAAACTGTTTTTT.

J is TRBJ1-2 and V is TRBV28, with D possibly TRBD1 on 5 matching bases. This CDR3 is 14 amino acids long. Germline V gene data show CDR1 as MDHEN and CDR2 as SYDVKM. Trimming took 4 bases from V and 8 from J, leaving 17 bases between them. As DNA, the CDR3 is TGTGCCAGCAGTTCCGCCAGATACCCAGGGGGCTACACCTTC. Its translation: CASSSARYPGGYTF.

Notes on this clone: The identical CDR3 is also encoded by other nucleotide sequences in the sample. This chain joins TRBV28 and TRBJ2-7; maybe TRBD1 (5 bases). Germline V gene sequence: CDR1 MDHEN, CDR2 SYDVKM. The length of the CDR3 is 14 residues. The V end was cut by 2 bases, the J end by 2 bases, with 10 bases between. DNA of the CDR3: TGTGCCAGCAGTTTACCAGGGCCCGCCTACGAGCAGTACTTC. It specifies CASSLPGPAYEQYF.

J is TRBJ2-5 and V is TRBV6-6; D call uncertain. Trimming took off 6 bases at V and 5 bases at J, with 13 bases between the two ends. The CDR3 extends over 13 amino acids. Looked up from germline, CDR1 is MNHNY and CDR2 is SVGAGI (reference sequence). CDR3 DNA sequence: TGTGCCAGCAGAACAACTACGCCGGAGACCCAGTACTTC. It yields the protein CASRTTTPETQYF.

The chain combines TRBV4-1 with TRBJ2-1; unclear D gene. CDR3 size: 13 residues. V lost 1 base to trimming and J lost 10 bases, with 11 bases between them. Germline V gene data show CDR1 as MGHRA and CDR2 as YSYEKL. The CDR3 coding sequence is TGCGCCAGCAGCCAAGCCCAAGGAAGGGAGCAGTTCTTC. Translated, it gives CASSQAQGREQFF.

The J gene is TRBJ2-3, the V gene TRBV6-1; 8 nucleotides match TRBD1. This CDR3 spans 15 amino acids. J lost 4 bases, V lost 5 bases, and 8 bases had no gene match. Germline loops: CDR1 MNHNS, CDR2 SASEGT. CDR3: CASSTGQGLADTQYF. The CDR3 coding sequence is TGTGCCAGCAGTACAGGACAGGGTCTCGCAGATACGCAGTATTTT.

Details on this clone: Relative to the germline gene, one junction end is altered; a read error may explain this. The CDR3 DNA sequence: TGTGCCAGCAGTTTGGGGGCGGTTGGCTATGGCTACACCTTC. It yields the protein CASSLGAVGYGYTF. The chain is built from TRBV5-5 and TRBJ1-2, with D perhaps matching TRBD1 (6 bases). Germline-derived CDR1 and CDR2 are SGHKS and YYEKEE (reference sequence). This CDR3 contains 14 residues. The full variable domain, with the rest looked up from reference TRBV5-5 and TRBJ1-2, is DAGVTQSPTHLIKTRGQQVTLRCSPISGHKSVSWYQQVLGQGPQFIFQYYEKEERGRGNFPDRFSARQFPNYSSELNVNALLLGDSALYLCASSLGAVGYGYTFGSGTRLTVV.

The chain carries TRBV2 and TRBJ2-5, with D tentatively TRBD1 (6 bases). The CDR3 totals 14 residues. V was shortened by 6 bases and J by 5 bases, with 16 bases between the two germline ends. CDR1 and CDR2 (germline): SNHLY, FYNNEI. The CDR3 nucleotides are TGTGCCAGCAGGGTCGGGACATTTGGGGAGACCCAGTACTTC. Amino acids: CASRVGTFGETQYF.

The chain employs TRBV5-6 and TRBJ1-2; no clear D gene. The length of the CDR3 is 13 residues. CDR1 is SGHDT, CDR2 YYEEEE, per germline. The germline V and J ends were trimmed by 4 bases and 4 bases, with 11 bases remaining between them. CDR3 sequence: CASSLILPYGYTF. In DNA form, the CDR3 reads TGTGCCAGCAGCCTAATATTGCCCTATGGCTACACCTTC.

This chain joins TRBV28 and TRBJ2-6; D is possibly TRBD1 or TRBD2 (5 bases each). CDR1 is MDHEN, CDR2 SYDVKM, per germline. This CDR3 is built from 17 residues. V lost 8 bases, J lost 0 bases, and 17 bases lay in between. The CDR3 coding sequence is TGTGCCAGCCTAAGGGACCCATCCCTCTCTGGGGCCAACGTCCTGACTTTC. Translation: CASLRDPSLSGANVLTF.

This clone has more than one count but fewer than ten. Other DNA variants within this sample encode the same CDR3. The chain is built from TRBV18 and TRBJ2-5; no reliable D call. CDR3 size: 11 residues. CDR1 and CDR2 (germline): KGHSH, LQKENI. The V end was cut by 6 bases, the J end by 3 bases, with 5 bases between. CDR3 DNA: TGTGCCAGCTCCCCTAAAGAGACCCAGTACTTC. Protein product: CASSPKETQYF. The full variable domain, in which reference TRBV18 and TRBJ2-5 provide the parts outside the CDR3, is NAGVMQNPRHLVRRRGQEARLRCSPMKGHSHVYWYRQLPEEGLKFMVYLQKENIIDESGMPKERFSAEFPKEGPSILRIQQVVRGDSAAYFCASSPKETQYFGPGTRLLVL.

J is TRBJ2-1 and V is TRBV18; D ambiguous. Germline V lookup: CDR1 KGHSH, CDR2 LQKENI. V was cut by 6 bases and J by 6 bases, with 18 bases left in between. The CDR3 is made up of 15 amino acids. The CDR3, as DNA: TGTGCCAGCTCCCCGATCTCTTCGTCAAGCAATGAGCAGTTCTTC. As protein: CASSPISSSSNEQFF.

About this clone itself: The sample carries other DNA sequences with the same CDR3. The chain has TRBV7-2 and TRBJ2-7; TRBD2 agrees at 12 bases. Germline assignment: CDR1 SGHTA and CDR2 FQGNSA. V shed 6 bases and J 4 bases; nucleotides not matched to a gene: 4. The CDR3 covers 14 residues. The CDR3 spells CASSLAGGPYEQYF. CDR3 DNA: TGTGCCAGCAGTCTAGCGGGAGGGCCATACGAGCAGTACTTC.